One sample yielded the 32 T cell receptor beta chains listed below, sequenced in a study of OX40 agonist ivuxolimab in advanced cancers. Libraries were prepared by immunoSEQ multiplex PCR; TCRdb keeps only in-frame clonotypes and omits some of them. Counted here are approximately 100,000 clones, about nine tenths occurring once; the ten biggest clones make up 0.25% to 0.35%. The sequenced sample was CD4+ or CD8+ T cells sorted from blood, obtained in a trial of the OX40 agonist ivuxolimab. These receptors were collected from an adult with an advanced solid tumor such as melanoma, head and neck, liver or kidney cancer.

In its sample, this clone was seen once. The chain joins TRBV9 to TRBJ2-7; tentatively, D is TRBD2 (6 bases). This CDR3 is 15 amino acids long. The ends were cut back, 2 bases at V and 0 bases at J, with 12 bases in the middle. Germline loops: CDR1 SGDLS, CDR2 YYNGEE. The CDR3 DNA is TGTGCCAGCAGCGTTGGGCTAGCGAACTCCTACGAGCAGTACTTC. As protein: CASSVGLANSYEQYF.

J is TRBJ2-2 and V is TRBV5-1, with 9 bases that match TRBD2. The CDR3 has 15 residues. Unmatched junction bases numbered 2, after V lost 2 bases and J lost 3 bases. Looked up from germline, CDR1 is SGHRS and CDR2 is YFSETQ. For the CDR3, the DNA is TGCGCCAGCAGCTTTAGCGGGAGTGACACCGGGGAGCTGTTTTTT. Protein product: CASSFSGSDTGELFF. Together with reference TRBV5-1 and TRBJ2-2, the CDR3 gives the full variable domain: KAGVTQTPRYLIKTRGQQVTLSCSPISGHRSVSWYQQTPGQGLQFLFEYFSETQRNKGNFPGRFSGRQFSNSRSEMNVSTLELGDSALYLCASSFSGSDTGELFFGEGSRLTVL.

The chain recombines TRBV19 with TRBJ2-2; the D gene is possibly TRBD2 (6 bases). V lost 7 bases, J lost 5 bases, and 17 bases lay in between. Per the germline V gene, CDR1 is LNHDA and CDR2 is SQIVND (reference sequence). This CDR3 region has 15 residues. For the CDR3, the DNA is TGTGCCAGTAAAACAACGGGAGTAGGGACCGGGGAGCTGTTTTTT. This sequence encodes CASKTTGVGTGELFF.

The chain is built from TRBV19 and TRBJ2-7; tentatively, D is TRBD1 (7 bases). The V gene lost 5 bases and the J gene lost 6 bases, with 14 bases spanning the gap. This CDR3 is 13 amino acids long. Germline CDR1 reads LNHDA; CDR2 reads SQIVND (reference sequence). The CDR3 nucleotides are TGTGCCAGTAGTCCAAGACAGGGAGGCGAGCAGTACTTC. This codes for CASSPRQGGEQYF. The full variable domain, in which reference TRBV19 and TRBJ2-7 provide the parts outside the CDR3, is DGGITQSPKYLFRKEGQNVTLSCEQNLNHDAMYWYRQDPGQGLRLIYYSQIVNDFQKGDIAEGYSVSREKKESFPLTVTSAQKNPTAFYLCASSPRQGGEQYFGPGTRLTVT.

This sequence joins TRBV29-1 and TRBJ2-7, with 10 bases that match TRBD2. The junction had 5 bases not matched to a gene; V was cut back by 7 bases and J by 5 bases. The germline V gene has CDR1 SQVTM and CDR2 ANQGSEA. The CDR3 loop spans 12 amino acids. The CDR3 coding sequence is TGCAGCGCTAGCGGGAGTCTCGACGAGCAGTACTTC. It yields the protein CSASGSLDEQYF.

CDR3 sequence (DNA): TGTGCCAGCAGCGGTTCGGGACAACTCTCTGGGGCCAACGTCCTGACTTTC. Translation: CASSGSGQLSGANVLTF. The V and J genes are TRBV7-8 and TRBJ2-6; D may be TRBD1 (6 bases). The CDR3 consists of 17 residues. V was cut by 5 bases and J by 0 bases, with 14 bases left in between. Germline V gives CDR1 SGHVS, CDR2 FQNEAQ. The full variable domain, completed using reference TRBV7-8 and TRBJ2-6, is GAGVSQSPRYKVAKRGQDVALRCDPISGHVSLFWYQQALGQGPEFLTYFQNEAQLDKSGLPSDRFFAERPEGSVSTLKIQRTQQEDSAVYLCASSGSGQLSGANVLTFGAGSRLTVL.

The chain carries TRBV25-1 and TRBJ2-1; a possible D gene is TRBD1 (7 bases). The CDR3 sequence is 14 residues long. The germline CDR1 and CDR2 sequences are MGHDK and SYGVNS. With 3 bases removed from V and 7 bases from J, the gap between germline ends came to 13 bases. The CDR3 region has the DNA TGTGCCAGCAGTGACAGGGGGGCCGGGAATGAGCAGTTCTTC. This codes for CASSDRGAGNEQFF.

V is TRBV5-6 and J is TRBJ2-3; 9 nucleotides agree with TRBD1. This CDR3 comprises 18 residues. V lost 4 bases and J lost 3; bases outside the gene matches: 15. CDR1 and CDR2 (germline): SGHDT, YYEEEE. The CDR3 here is CASSQPSGTGRGTDTQYF. The CDR3 bases are TGTGCCAGCAGCCAGCCGTCCGGGACAGGGAGGGGGACAGATACGCAGTATTTT.

This clone has only one observation. V gene TRBV12-5 combines with J gene TRBJ1-1, with D perhaps matching TRBD1 (5 bases). The CDR3 sequence is 16 residues long. Germline V gives CDR1 LGHNT, CDR2 FRNRAP. The V end lost 2 bases, the J end lost 4 bases, and 17 bases lay between the germline ends. The CDR3 is CASGLPTGGAGTEAFF. CDR3 nucleotide sequence: TGTGCTAGTGGTTTGCCCACAGGAGGGGCTGGCACTGAAGCTTTCTTT.

The CDR3 DNA is TGTGCCAGCAGCTTGATCGGGGCTTCGGGTAACACTGAAGCTTTCTTT. Its protein product is CASSLIGASGNTEAFF. This chain uses TRBV11-2 with TRBJ1-1; TRBD1 might be the D (5 bases). This CDR3 has 16 amino acids. Per the germline V gene, CDR1 is SGHAT and CDR2 is FQNNGV. V lost 3 bases and J lost 2, with 16 bases in between.

This chain uses TRBV2 with TRBJ1-2; TRBD1 agrees at 7 bases. Germline V CDR1 and CDR2: SNHLY, FYNNEI. The CDR3 has 13 amino acids. V shed 5 bases, J shed 4 bases, and the junction held 4 bases outside the gene matches. CDR3 DNA: TGTGCCAGCAGTACAGGGGACCTCTATGGCTACACCTTC. Translated: CASSTGDLYGYTF.

The J gene is TRBJ1-4, the V gene TRBV6-1; D might be TRBD1 (6 bases). CDR1 is MNHNS, CDR2 SASEGT, per germline. CDR3 size: 15 residues. Trimming cost V 4 bases and J 8 bases, with 17 bases left between them. For the CDR3, the DNA is TGTGCCAGCAGTGTAAGGGGGGGACTGGGGGAAAAACTGTTTTTT. Translation: CASSVRGGLGEKLFF.

The chain combines TRBV6-6 with TRBJ2-3; 10 bases line up with TRBD2. The CDR3 spans 16 residues. Losses at the gene ends were 5 bases for V and 4 bases for J; bases not matched to a gene: 9. Looked up from germline, CDR1 is MNHNY and CDR2 is SVGAGI (reference sequence). The CDR3 region is CASSNAEREGSDTQYF. The CDR3 DNA follows: TGTGCCAGCAGTAACGCGGAGCGGGAGGGCTCAGATACGCAGTATTTT.

The chain is built from TRBV7-2 and TRBJ2-3, with TRBD2 identical over 10 bases. The germline V gene has CDR1 SGHTA and CDR2 FQGNSA. CDR3 length equals 14 residues. The V and J ends lost 8 bases and 6 bases, in that order; junction bases with no gene match: 8. The CDR3 spells CASGGLAALDTQYF. CDR3 nucleotides: TGTGCCAGCGGAGGACTAGCGGCCTTGGATACGCAGTATTTT. Variable domain in full (rest from reference TRBV7-2 and TRBJ2-3): GAGVSQSPSNKVTEKGKDVELRCDPISGHTALYWYRQSLGQGLEFLIYFQGNSAPDKSGLPSDRFSAERTGGSVSTLTIQRTQQEDSAVYLCASGGLAALDTQYFGPGTRLTVL.

The rearrangement joins TRBV4-2 to TRBJ2-7; TRBD2 matches at 13 bases. The CDR3 spans 18 residues. V was pared by 4 bases and J by 6 bases, with 15 bases of the junction left unmatched. Germline assignment: CDR1 LGHNA and CDR2 YNFKEQ. As DNA, the CDR3 is TGTGCCAGCAGCCGAAGACTAGCGGGAGGCATCACCGCCTCCGAGCAGTACTTC. Translation gives CASSRRLAGGITASEQYF.

The J gene is TRBJ1-5, the V gene TRBV19, with a weak D call TRBD1 (6 bases). The germline V gene has CDR1 LNHDA and CDR2 SQIVND (reference sequence). Trimming took 4 bases from V and 0 from J, leaving 16 bases between them. The CDR3 consists of 17 residues. The CDR3 region is CASSTRTEKNSNQPQHF. CDR3 nucleotides: TGTGCCAGTAGTACCCGGACAGAGAAGAATAGCAATCAGCCCCAGCATTTT.

The gene calls are TRBV11-2 and TRBJ2-2; D possibly corresponds to TRBD1 (6 bases). This CDR3 is 15 amino acids long. CDR1 and CDR2 from the germline V gene are SGHAT and FQNNGV. V dropped 5 bases and J dropped 0 bases, with 10 bases sitting between them. CDR3 amino acids: CASSRTGTNTGELFF. Written as DNA, the CDR3 is TGTGCCAGCAGCAGAACAGGGACGAACACCGGGGAGCTGTTTTTT.

The V and J genes are TRBV9 and TRBJ1-4; 9 bases map to TRBD1. Germline CDR1 and CDR2: SGDLS and YYNGEE. With V trimmed by 0 bases and J by 8 bases, 5 bases remained unmatched. CDR3 size: 15 residues. The CDR3 loop is CASSVDVTGGEKLFF. CDR3 DNA: TGTGCCAGCAGCGTAGATGTGACAGGGGGGGAAAAACTGTTTTTT.

The chain carries TRBV13 and TRBJ2-7; D perhaps matches TRBD1 (6 bases). The CDR3 has 18 amino acids. Trimming removed 5 bases from V and 4 bases from J, with 27 bases in between. Germline V CDR1 and CDR2: PRHDT, FYEKMQ (reference sequence). The CDR3 here is CASSPRPPGVSFVYEQYF. Written as DNA, the CDR3 is TGTGCCAGCAGCCCGAGGCCCCCAGGGGTCTCATTTGTTTACGAGCAGTACTTC.

This chain connects TRBV19 to TRBJ1-2, with D hard to call. Trimming pared 3 bases from V and 2 bases from J, leaving 10 bases between. From germline, CDR1 is LNHDA and CDR2 SQIVND (reference sequence). The CDR3 totals 14 residues. For the CDR3, the DNA is TGTGCCAGTAGTATTCGTACTGAGAACTATGGCTACACCTTC. This sequence encodes CASSIRTENYGYTF.

This chain links TRBV9 with TRBJ2-6; D is uncertain. V shed 3 bases and J shed 0 bases, with 7 bases lying between them. CDR1 is SGDLS and CDR2 is YYNGEE in the germline V gene. CDR3 length equals 15 residues. CDR3 sequence reads: CASSADNSGANVLTF. The CDR3 DNA reads TGTGCCAGCAGCGCCGACAACTCTGGGGCCAACGTCCTGACTTTC. Complete variable domain (other parts from reference TRBV9 and TRBJ2-6): DSGVTQTPKHLITATGQRVTLRCSPRSGDLSVYWYQQSLDQGLQFLIQYYNGEERAKGNILERFSAQQFPDLHSELNLSSLELGDSALYFCASSADNSGANVLTFGAGSRLTVL.

This chain connects TRBV7-9 to TRBJ2-7, with 9 bases matching TRBD1. Germline V gene sequence: CDR1 SEHNR, CDR2 FQNEAQ (reference sequence). V was pared by 5 bases and J by 6 bases, with 5 bases of the junction left unmatched. CDR3 length equals 13 residues. The CDR3 reads CASSRDRESEQYF. The CDR3, as DNA: TGTGCCAGCAGCAGGGACAGGGAGAGCGAGCAGTACTTC.

V and J are TRBV28 and TRBJ2-1, with D possibly TRBD2 on 5 matching bases. Trimming took 3 bases from V and 0 from J, leaving 6 bases between them. Germline CDR1 reads MDHEN; CDR2 reads SYDVKM. This CDR3 region has 14 residues. The CDR3 coding sequence is TGTGCCAGCAGTTTGGGGAGCTCCTACAATGAGCAGTTCTTC. Residues: CASSLGSSYNEQFF. The whole variable domain, remainder taken from reference TRBV28 and TRBJ2-1, is DVKVTQSSRYLVKRTGEKVFLECVQDMDHENMFWYRQDPGLGLRLIYFSYDVKMKEKGDIPEGYSVSREKKERFSLILESASTNQTSMYLCASSLGSSYNEQFFGPGTRLTVL.

This clone occurred once. V usage is TRBV28 and J usage is TRBJ2-2, with no clear D. With 3 bases removed from V and 2 bases from J, the gap between germline ends came to 7 bases. The CDR3 contains 14 residues. The germline gives CDR1 MDHEN, CDR2 SYDVKM. In DNA form, the CDR3 reads TGTGCCAGCAGTTTGCCGAGTAACACCGGGGAGCTGTTTTTT. Translation: CASSLPSNTGELFF.

V gene TRBV16 combines with J gene TRBJ2-1; 8 nucleotides match TRBD1. Germline V CDR1 and CDR2: KGHSY, FQNENV. The CDR3 has 15 residues. V shed 4 bases, J shed 5 bases, and the junction held 7 bases outside the gene matches. In DNA form, the CDR3 reads TGTGCCAGCAGCCGACAGGGGCCAAGGGACAATGAGCAGTTCTTC. Protein: CASSRQGPRDNEQFF. Full variable domain (remainder filled in from reference TRBV16 and TRBJ2-1): GEEVAQTPKHLVRGEGQKAKLYCAPIKGHSYVFWYQQVLKNEFKFLISFQNENVFDETGMPKERFSAKCLPNSPCSLEIQATKLEDSAVYFCASSRQGPRDNEQFFGPGTRLTVL.

The chain uses TRBV28 and TRBJ2-1; 13 nucleotides match TRBD2. The J segment lost 9 bases and the V segment lost 5 bases, leaving 10 bases of the junction unmatched. CDR1 is MDHEN and CDR2 is SYDVKM in the germline V gene. This CDR3 has 16 amino acids. CDR3 in amino acids: CASSRPGLAGVGEQFF. CDR3 bases: TGTGCCAGCAGTCGACCAGGACTAGCGGGAGTAGGTGAGCAGTTCTTC.

This sequence joins TRBV5-1 and TRBJ2-3; 10 nucleotides align to TRBD2. The V gene's germline CDR1 is SGHRS and CDR2 YFSETQ. This CDR3 is built from 18 residues. Losses at the gene ends were 0 bases for V and 2 bases for J; bases not matched to a gene: 9. This CDR3 reads CASSLGPSGRRYTDTQYF. CDR3 DNA: TGCGCCAGCAGCTTGGGCCCTAGCGGGAGACGTTACACAGATACGCAGTATTTT.

V is TRBV27 and J is TRBJ1-4, with TRBD1 as a possible D gene (5 bases). The CDR3 totals 18 residues. The ends were cut back, 6 bases at V and 0 bases at J, with 20 bases in the middle. The germline V gene encodes CDR1 MNHEY and CDR2 SMNVEV (reference sequence). CDR3 sequence reads: CASRRGTANVATNEKLFF. For the CDR3, the DNA is TGTGCCAGCAGACGAGGGACGGCAAATGTGGCAACTAATGAAAAACTGTTTTTT.

Concerning this clone itself: The junction differs from germline at one of its ends, possibly a read error. The rearrangement joins TRBV15 to TRBJ2-5, with D unclear. From germline, CDR1 is LNHNV and CDR2 YYDKDF (reference sequence). The length of the CDR3 is 14 residues. The DNA of the CDR3 is TGTGCCACCAGCGGAGACAAGTACCAAGAGACCCAGTACTTC. Its translation: CATSGDKYQETQYF. Variable domain in full (rest from reference TRBV15 and TRBJ2-5): DAMVIQNPRYQVTQFGKPVTLSCSQTLNHNVMYWYQQKSSQAPKLLFHYYDKDFNNEADTPDNFQSRRPNTSFCFLDIRSPGLGDTAMYLCATSGDKYQETQYFGPGTRLLVL.

This chain joins TRBV5-4 and TRBJ2-3; no definite D call. The ends were cut back, 0 bases at V and 1 base at J, with 6 bases in the middle. The germline V gene encodes CDR1 SGHNT and CDR2 YYREEE (reference sequence). CDR3 length: 14 residues. Here the CDR3 reads CASSLDVGTDTQYF. The DNA for the CDR3 is TGTGCCAGCAGCTTGGACGTTGGCACAGATACGCAGTATTTT.

This chain connects TRBV27 to TRBJ2-7, with 9 bases that match TRBD1. The germline CDR1 and CDR2 sequences are MNHEY and SMNVEV (reference sequence). Trimming cost V 0 bases and J 2 bases; bases outside gene matches: 5. This CDR3 comprises 16 residues. CDR3 protein: CASSLSGGQGAYEQYF. For the CDR3, the DNA is TGTGCCAGCAGTTTATCGGGGGGACAGGGAGCCTACGAGCAGTACTTC.

The chain couples TRBV6-5 to TRBJ2-6; D gene uncertain. Germline CDR1 and CDR2: MNHEY and SVGAGI. V gave up 6 bases and J gave up 0 bases, with 6 bases separating them. This CDR3 region has 14 residues. CDR3 nucleotide sequence: TGTGCCAGCAGAGTCAACTCTGGGGCCAACGTCCTGACTTTC. As protein: CASRVNSGANVLTF.